This T cell receptor beta chain was found in a study of cytomegalovirus exposure and HLA in healthy donors. This clone was seen just once. PCR amplification relied on 60 Vbeta primers (plus 13 Jbeta primers). Generated by immunoSEQ multiplex PCR, the TCRdb table keeps only in-frame clones and is missing some. The table records around 110,000 clones, roughly three quarters of them present only once. The trim removed 0 bases at V and 4 bases at J, leaving 6 bases unmatched. Germline CDR1 MNHEY, CDR2 SVGAGI. CDR3 length: 16 amino acids. The sequenced sample was PBMCs. The sequence was collected from a young woman in good health and CMV-seronegative. The chain carries TRBV6-5 and TRBJ1-2, with 9 bases fitting TRBD1. CDR3 coding DNA: TGTGCCAGCAGTTACTCAGGGACAGGGAACCCCTATGGCTACACCTTC. It codes for CASSYSGTGNPYGYTF.